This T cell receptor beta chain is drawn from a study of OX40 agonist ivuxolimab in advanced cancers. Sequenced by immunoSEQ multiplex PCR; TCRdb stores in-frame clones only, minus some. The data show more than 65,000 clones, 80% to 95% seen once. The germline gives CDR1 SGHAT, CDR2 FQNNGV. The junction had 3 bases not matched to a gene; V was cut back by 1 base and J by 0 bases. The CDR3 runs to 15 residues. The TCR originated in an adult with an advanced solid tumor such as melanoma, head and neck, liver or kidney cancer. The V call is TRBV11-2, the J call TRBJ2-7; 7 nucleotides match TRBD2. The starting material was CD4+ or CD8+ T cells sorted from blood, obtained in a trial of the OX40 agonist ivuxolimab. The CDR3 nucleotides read TGTGCCAGCAGCTTAGTCGGCGGGGGCTCCTACGAGCAGTACTTC. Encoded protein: CASSLVGGGSYEQYF.